This TCR beta chain comes out of a study of cytomegalovirus exposure and HLA in healthy donors. About the study: The same platform was used for the 100 to 150 validation repertoires and the 600 to 850 first-cohort repertoires, a later analysis reported.

Using immunoSEQ multiplex PCR, the repertoire was profiled, and TCRdb retains in-frame clones only, with some absent. The sample lists 200,000 to 250,000 clones, approximately 83% seen once, with over 13% in the top ten. Per germline, CDR1 MNHEY and CDR2 SVGAGI. J lost 3 bases, V lost 4 bases, and 11 bases had no gene match. This CDR3 has 16 amino acids. The sample was PBMCs. The chain links TRBV6-5 to TRBJ1-2, with TRBD1 matching 7 bases. This receptor was taken from a woman in her twenties or thirties in good health and CMV-seropositive. The DNA for the CDR3 is TGTGCCAGCAGTTCCCTGGACAGGCCCCCTTACTATGGCTACACCTTC. It yields the protein CASSSLDRPPYYGYTF.